A selection of T cell receptor beta chains follows, all from one sample in a study of T cells in Graves' hyperthyroidism and ophthalmopathy. TCRdb recomputed calls from the multiplex PCR reads with MiXCR, one row per CDR3 protein. The sample lists a few hundred thousand distinct CDR3 sequences, about a sixth occurring once. Material for sequencing was blood. The receptors here all came from a middle-aged man with Graves' hyperthyroidism. CDR3s include the opening cysteine and the closing phenylalanine or tryptophan. The D gene is left open where the match is weak. The size of a clone is reported for some rows only, either as once, few or many, or as a class for expanded clones.

J gene	V gene	clone size	D gene	CDR3 DNA	CDR3 protein
TRBJ1-1	TRBV6-1	many	.	TGTGCCAGCAGTGCCTCAGTGGGGGTAGTAGCTTTCTTT	CASSASVGVVAFF
TRBJ2-1	TRBV5-5	many	TRBD2	TGTGCCAGCAGCTCTCTAGCGGGTCGTTACAATGAGCAGTTCTTC	CASSSLAGRYNEQFF
TRBJ2-3	TRBV10-3	many	TRBD2	TGTGCCATCAGTGAGGGGACTAGCGGCCCTAGCACAGATACGCAGTATTTT	CAISEGTSGPSTDTQYF
TRBJ2-7	TRBV5-1	.	TRBD1	TGCGCCAGCAGCTCGAGACAGGGGCGAGACTACGAGCAGTACTTC	CASSSRQGRDYEQYF
TRBJ2-3	TRBV30	many	TRBD2	TGTGCCTGGATTCTAGCGGGGGGCCCCACAGATACGCAGTATTTT	CAWILAGGPTDTQYF
TRBJ2-3	TRBV28	many	TRBD1	TGTGCCAGCAGTTTGACAGGGACGCAGTATTTT	CASSLTGTQYF
TRBJ2-7	TRBV4-3	many	.	TGCGCCAGCAGCCAAGGGAGAGTCTCCTACGAGCAGTACTTC	CASSQGRVSYEQYF
TRBJ2-3	TRBV5-1	many	TRBD1	TGCGCCAGCAGCCCAGGACAGGGACGGGATACGCAGTATTTT	CASSPGQGRDTQYF
TRBJ2-5	TRBV4-3	.	.	TGCGCCAGCAGCCAGGGACTCCAAGAGACCCAGTGCTTC	CASSQGLQETQCF
TRBJ2-5	TRBV28	.	.	TGTGCCAGCATGAATCTCGGGGCAGGGCGCGAAGAGACCCAGTACTTC	CASMNLGAGREETQYF
TRBJ1-6	TRBV2	once	TRBD1	TGTGCCAGCAGTGAGACAGGGGTGAATTCACCCCTCCACTTT	CASSETGVNSPLHF
TRBJ2-7	TRBV2	.	.	TGTGCCAACAGGGCACAGGGGACGGGACTAGAGGAGCAGTACTTC	CANRAQGTGLEEQYF
TRBJ2-5	TRBV10-2	many	TRBD2	TGCGCCAGCAAATTCCCCCCTGGACTAGCGGGAATACAAGAGACCCAGTACTTC	CASKFPPGLAGIQETQYF
TRBJ1-4	TRBV20-1	many	.	TGCAGTGCTAGAGACAGCGGCCTGGTGAATGAAAAACTGTTTTTT	CSARDSGLVNEKLFF
TRBJ1-5	TRBV15	.	.	TGTGCCACCAGCAGATCTAGGGAAGTGGATCAGCCCCAGCATTTT	CATSRSREVDQPQHF
TRBJ1-2	TRBV7-2	many	.	TGTGCCAGCAGCCCGCTACTTGGCTACACCTTC	CASSPLLGYTF
TRBJ2-1	TRBV29-1	many	TRBD2	TGCAGCGTTGAAGGGCAGGGACTAGAGAACAATGAGCAGTTCTTC	CSVEGQGLENNEQFF
TRBJ1-6	TRBV30	many	.	TGTGCCCGGGGGGGCGAGGGTGGAAATTCACCCCTCCACTTT	CARGGEGGNSPLHF
TRBJ1-6	TRBV18	.	.	TGTGCCAGCTCACCAACAGGGCGGGATTCACCCCTCCACTTT	CASSPTGRDSPLHF
TRBJ1-5	TRBV7-2	many	.	TGTGCCAGCAGCGTTACAGCTTATCAGCCCCAGCATTTT	CASSVTAYQPQHF
TRBJ1-2	TRBV12-3/TRBV12-4	.	.	TGTGCCAGCAGTTTATTTGGGGGCTACACCTTC	CASSLFGGYTF
TRBJ1-5	TRBV28	many	TRBD1	TGTGCCAGCAGAACAACCACAGGGGGTGGCAATCAGCCCCAGCATTTT	CASRTTTGGGNQPQHF
TRBJ1-2	TRBV2	many	.	TGTGCCAGCAGTGAAAGGCAGGGTGATAGCTACACCTTC	CASSERQGDSYTF
TRBJ1-1	TRBV29-1	few	.	TGCAGCGTTGAAGTAGGGGCCGCATCGGATGCTTTCTTT	CSVEVGAASDAFF
TRBJ1-1	TRBV6-2/TRBV6-3	many	.	TGTGCCAGCAGTCTCCTTCTGGGGCGAGACACTGAAGCTTTCTTT	CASSLLLGRDTEAFF
TRBJ2-5	TRBV7-9	many	.	TGTGCCAGCAGCCCCCCCCGTACCGTGGCTCAGGCAGCCCAAGAGACCCAGTACTTC	CASSPPRTVAQAAQETQYF
TRBJ2-5	TRBV14	.	.	TGTGCCAGCAGCCGCGCCGTGGGCAGACAAGAGACCCAGTACTTC	CASSRAVGRQETQYF
TRBJ2-7	TRBV10-3	.	.	TGTGCCACCCATGGGGGTAGATCCTACGAGCAGTACTTC	CATHGGRSYEQYF
TRBJ1-4	TRBV30	.	.	TGTGCCTGGAGTGCAGGCGTTCATAATGAAAAACTGTTTTTT	CAWSAGVHNEKLFF
TRBJ2-7	TRBV5-1	.	TRBD2	TGCGCCGGCAGCCCCCGGGGGGGGGGGCCTTCCCCCTACGAGCAGTACTTC	CAGSPRGGGPSPYEQYF
TRBJ1-1	TRBV11-3	many	TRBD1	TGTGCCAGCACCCCGACAGGGAAGAACACTGAAGCTTTCTTT	CASTPTGKNTEAFF
TRBJ1-6	TRBV7-2	many	TRBD1	TGTGCCAGCAGCAAACGACAGGGTATTGATTCACCCCTCCACTTT	CASSKRQGIDSPLHF
TRBJ1-2	TRBV10-3	.	TRBD1	TGTGCCATCAGGCGAGGGGGCGGTGACTATGGCTACACCTTC	CAIRRGGGDYGYTF
TRBJ2-1	TRBV13	many	.	TGTGCCAGCAGCTTAAGGGACTACAATGAGCAGTTCTTC	CASSLRDYNEQFF
TRBJ1-2	TRBV7-3	few	.	TGTGCCAGCAGCTTAACATCTAGGCAGGGAGTCGACTATGGCTACACCTTC	CASSLTSRQGVDYGYTF
TRBJ2-2	TRBV6-5	many	.	TGTGCCAGCAGTTACTCGTCAGGTTCCGGGGAGCTGTTTTTT	CASSYSSGSGELFF
TRBJ2-7	TRBV20-1	many	.	TGCAGTGCTGGGCGGGGCGGGGTCTCCTACGAGCAGTACTTC	CSAGRGGVSYEQYF